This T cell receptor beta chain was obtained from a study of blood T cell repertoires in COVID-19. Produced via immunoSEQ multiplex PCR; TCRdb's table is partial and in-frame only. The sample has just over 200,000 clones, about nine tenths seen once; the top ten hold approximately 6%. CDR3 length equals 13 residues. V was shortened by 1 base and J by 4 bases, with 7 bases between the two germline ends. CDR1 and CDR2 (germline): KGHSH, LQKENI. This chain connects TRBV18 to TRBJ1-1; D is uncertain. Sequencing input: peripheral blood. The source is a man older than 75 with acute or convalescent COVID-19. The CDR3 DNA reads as TGTGCCAGCTCACCACAGGAGGGCACTGAAGCTTTCTTT. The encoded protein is CASSPQEGTEAFF.